Included here is one TCR beta chain sequence, with context. The data derive from a study of T cell changes during pregnancy in multiple sclerosis. The CDR3 spans 15 residues. CDR1 and CDR2 from the germline V gene are SGHNT and YYREEE (reference sequence). V dropped 0 bases and J dropped 1 base, with 8 bases sitting between them. The table came from immunoSEQ multiplex PCR; TCRdb's copy has only in-frame clones and leaves some out. The sample yields about 67,000 clones, about 93% seen once. This rearrangement joins TRBV5-4 to TRBJ1-5, with a possible D match to TRBD1 (5 bases). The material sequenced was peripheral blood, taken in the first trimester of pregnancy. The TCR sequence derives from a female donor in good health, enrolled as a control in a pregnancy study. CDR3 sequence: CASSLGGVSNQPQHF. The CDR3, as DNA: TGTGCCAGCAGCTTGGGGGGGGTGAGCAATCAGCCCCAGCATTTT.